Below are 12 T cell receptor beta chains sequenced from a single sample in a study of blood T cell repertoires in COVID-19. The data were produced by immunoSEQ multiplex PCR, yet TCRdb's version contains in-frame clones alone and is incomplete. In the table there are about 260,000 clones, about 85% of which are singletons. Sequenced: peripheral blood. The receptors derive from a man in his sixties who had recovered from COVID-19.

This clone was seen more than once but under ten times. The chain links TRBV3-1 (or the pseudogene TRBV3-2) to TRBJ2-5; 10 bases are a match to TRBD1. CDR1 is LGHDT and CDR2 is YNNKEL in the germline V gene (reference sequence). J gave up 10 bases and V 3 bases, and 11 bases lay outside the gene matches. The CDR3 extends over 15 amino acids. For the CDR3, the DNA is TGTGCCAGCAGCCAGGGGGACAGGGGATGGGAAGACCAGTACTTC. Translation gives CASSQGDRGWEDQYF.

This sequence joins TRBV3-1 (or the pseudogene TRBV3-2) and TRBJ2-6, with D maybe TRBD2 (7 bases). The germline V gene encodes CDR1 LGHDT and CDR2 YNNKEL (reference sequence). The CDR3 sequence is 17 residues long. Trimming took off 0 bases at V and 3 bases at J, with 12 bases between the two ends. The CDR3 DNA reads as TGTGCCAGCAGCCAAGAAGGGGGGGCGATTGGGGCCAACGTCCTGACTTTC. Protein product: CASSQEGGAIGANVLTF.

The CDR3 DNA is TGTGCCAGTAGTAGACAACGGACAGGTTCCAACGAGCAGTACTTC. It specifies CASSRQRTGSNEQYF. The rearrangement links TRBV19 to TRBJ2-7, with TRBD1 matching 7 bases. From germline, CDR1 is LNHDA and CDR2 SQIVND (reference sequence). The CDR3 totals 15 residues. V was clipped by 4 bases and J by 5 bases; unmatched bases: 11.

V usage is TRBV6-5 and J usage is TRBJ2-1; 12 positions match TRBD2. CDR1 is MNHEY and CDR2 is SVGAGI in the germline V gene. The CDR3 totals 15 residues. The V segment lost 6 bases and the J segment 4 bases; nucleotides outside the gene matches: 4. CDR3 DNA: TGTGCCAGCAGCCTTACTAGCGGGGGGTACAATGAGCAGTTCTTC. Amino acids: CASSLTSGGYNEQFF.

The rearrangement joins TRBV5-4 to TRBJ2-1; TRBD2 matches at 14 bases. The J segment lost 9 bases and the V segment lost 0 bases, leaving 5 bases of the junction unmatched. The germline V gene encodes CDR1 SGHNT and CDR2 YYREEE (reference sequence). The CDR3 runs 16 residues. The CDR3 spells CASSLGLAGGLSEQFF. In DNA form, the CDR3 reads TGTGCCAGCAGCTTGGGACTAGCGGGGGGGCTGAGTGAGCAGTTCTTC.

This clone was seen a single time. The chain uses TRBV4-2 and TRBJ1-1; 7 bases align to TRBD1. CDR3 length equals 17 residues. Germline V gene lookup returns CDR1 LGHNA and CDR2 YNFKEQ. With 0 bases clipped from V and 7 bases from J, the junction kept 14 bases outside the gene matches. The CDR3 loop reads CASSQDRAGGLRSEAFF. CDR3 sequence (DNA): TGTGCCAGCAGCCAAGATAGGGCAGGGGGGTTGCGGAGTGAAGCTTTCTTT.

This clone was observed a handful of times. This chain uses TRBV5-1 with TRBJ2-7, with D tentatively TRBD1 (6 bases). V was cut by 0 bases and J by 3 bases, with 7 bases left in between. This CDR3 has 13 residues. Germline CDR1 is SGHRS and CDR2 is YFSETQ. In DNA, the CDR3 is TGCGCCAGCAGCTTGGAGGACAGCTACGAGCAGTACTTC. This encodes CASSLEDSYEQYF.

This clone was recorded once. The chain is built from TRBV28 and TRBJ2-1, with TRBD2 as a possible D gene (6 bases). The CDR3 spans 18 residues. Trimming stripped 2 bases from V and 1 base from J, with 18 bases between. CDR1 MDHEN and CDR2 SYDVKM come from the germline V gene. The CDR3 protein is CASSLGHLPGGSYNEQFF. Written as DNA, the CDR3 is TGTGCCAGCAGTTTAGGGCACCTTCCCGGAGGGTCCTACAATGAGCAGTTCTTC.

V and J are TRBV10-1 and TRBJ2-1; D uncertain. CDR1 WNHNN and CDR2 SYGVQD come from the germline V gene (reference sequence). V was trimmed by 4 bases and J by 6 bases, leaving 7 bases between them. The CDR3 sequence is 12 residues long. CDR3 loop: CASSVPGNEQFF. For the CDR3, the DNA is TGCGCCAGCAGTGTTCCAGGCAATGAGCAGTTCTTC.

The chain uses TRBV5-1 and TRBJ2-3; TRBD2 matches 8 bases. This CDR3 contains 15 residues. CDR1 is SGHRS and CDR2 is YFSETQ in the germline V gene. V lost 0 bases to trimming and J lost 1 base; unmatched junction nucleotides: 1. The chain's CDR3 is CASSLAAGGTDTQYF. For the CDR3, the DNA is TGCGCCAGCAGCTTGGCAGCGGGGGGCACAGATACGCAGTATTTT.

The chain employs TRBV5-4 and TRBJ2-5; D is perhaps TRBD1 (6 bases). Germline-derived CDR1 and CDR2 are SGHNT and YYREEE (reference sequence). The ends were cut back, 3 bases at V and 2 bases at J, with 11 bases in the middle. This CDR3 spans 14 amino acids. The CDR3: CASSSTGNQETQYF. CDR3 DNA: TGTGCCAGCAGCTCAACAGGGAATCAAGAGACCCAGTACTTC.

This chain links TRBV11-1 with TRBJ2-3; D remains unclear. The germline V gene encodes CDR1 SGHAT and CDR2 FQDESV (reference sequence). CDR3 size: 14 residues. V lost 1 base to trimming and J lost 1 base, with 6 bases between them. The CDR3 reads CASSLVSGTDTQYF. The CDR3, as DNA: TGTGCCAGCAGCTTAGTGTCCGGCACAGATACGCAGTATTTT.